This record concerns one T cell receptor beta chain sequence. Its antigen is undetermined. The CDR3 runs 15 residues. Germline V gene sequence: CDR1 SNHLY, CDR2 FYNNEI. Trimming took 6 bases from V and 2 from J, leaving 17 bases between them. The record originates from a study of CD8+ T cells in alopecia areata. Study at large: Tofacitinib administration to treated patients was oral, at 5 to 10 mg twice daily.

Lesional scalp punch biopsies and peripheral blood were collected from alopecia areata patients. Separation by sorting yielded CD4+ and CD8+ T cells from PBMCs. Overall study results and limits: Scalp sample sequencing also detects resident alphabeta T cells of normal skin.

RNA extraction was followed by reverse transcription into cDNA, which acted as the sequencing template. Profiled with immunoSEQ multiplex PCR; TCRdb holds only in-frame clones, not every one. This sample has hundreds of thousands of clones, with roughly two thirds found just once. The sequence derives from a human donor with alopecia areata. The source was CD4+ T cells sorted from blood, collected at week 0. This rearrangement joins TRBV2 to TRBJ2-7; weak D call: TRBD2 (5 bases). CDR3 nucleotide sequence: TGTGCCAGCAGGGAAAAGAGGGTAGAGACCTACGAGCAGTACTTC. Translated: CASREKRVETYEQYF.